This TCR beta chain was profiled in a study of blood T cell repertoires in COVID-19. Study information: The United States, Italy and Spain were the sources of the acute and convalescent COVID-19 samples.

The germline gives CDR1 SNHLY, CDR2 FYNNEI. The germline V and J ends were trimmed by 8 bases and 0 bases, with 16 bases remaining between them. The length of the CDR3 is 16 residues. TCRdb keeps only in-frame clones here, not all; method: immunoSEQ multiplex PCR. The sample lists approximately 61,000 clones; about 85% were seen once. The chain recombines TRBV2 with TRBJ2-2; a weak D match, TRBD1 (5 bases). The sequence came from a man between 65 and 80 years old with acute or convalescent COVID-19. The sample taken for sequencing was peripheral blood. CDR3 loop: CASCLQALSNTGELFF. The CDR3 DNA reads TGTGCCAGCTGCCTACAGGCCCTTTCGAACACCGGGGAGCTGTTTTTT.